Below are 8 T cell receptor beta chains sequenced from a single sample in a study of blood T cell repertoires in COVID-19. Only in-frame clones appear in the TCRdb table, and some are missing; sequencing was by immunoSEQ multiplex PCR. The sample includes roughly 300,000 clones, roughly 90% of them seen just once. The sequenced sample consisted of peripheral blood. These receptors all come from a woman aged 25 to 39 with COVID-19, enrolled during active disease.

This clone has more than one count but fewer than ten. The chain employs TRBV7-9 and TRBJ2-2, with D tentatively TRBD1 (5 bases). The CDR3 runs 14 residues. The V end was cut by 4 bases, the J end by 5 bases, with 11 bases between. Per the germline V gene, CDR1 is SEHNR and CDR2 is FQNEAQ (reference sequence). CDR3 amino acids: CASSWGSWTGELFF. In DNA, the CDR3 is TGTGCCAGCAGCTGGGGCTCTTGGACCGGGGAGCTGTTTTTT. Full variable domain (rest looked up from reference TRBV7-9 and TRBJ2-2): DTGVSQNPRHKITKRGQNVTFRCDPISEHNRLYWYRQTLGQGPEFLTYFQNEAQLEKSRLLSDRFSAERPKGSFSTLEIQRTEQGDSAMYLCASSWGSWTGELFFGEGSRLTVL.

The CDR3, as DNA: TGTGCCAGCAGCTTGAGCGGGAGAGGTAATGAGCAGTTCTTC. Translated: CASSLSGRGNEQFF. The rearrangement joins TRBV7-3 to TRBJ2-1; 8 bases agree with TRBD2. The trim removed 3 bases at V and 7 bases at J, leaving 5 bases unmatched. This CDR3 spans 14 amino acids. Germline CDR1 and CDR2: SGHTA and FQGTGA.

The V gene is TRBV7-2, the J gene TRBJ1-4; a weak D match, TRBD1 (5 bases). The CDR3 is 16 amino acids. Per the germline V gene, CDR1 is SGHTA and CDR2 is FQGNSA. The V end was cut by 4 bases, the J end by 4 bases, with 16 bases between. The CDR3 reads CASSSPWGGINEKLFF. DNA for the CDR3: TGTGCCAGCAGCTCCCCCTGGGGGGGGATTAATGAAAAACTGTTTTTT.

The CDR3, as DNA: TGTGCCAGCAGCCCACCACTAGACACCGGGGAGCTGTTTTTT. This gives the protein CASSPPLDTGELFF. The chain combines TRBV11-2 with TRBJ2-2; weak D call: TRBD2 (5 bases). V was pared by 5 bases and J by 3 bases, with 10 bases between. The CDR3 spans 14 residues. Germline CDR1 is SGHAT and CDR2 is FQNNGV.

This clone occurred once. The V call is TRBV6-5, the J call TRBJ1-4; TRBD1 agrees at 7 bases. This CDR3 has 15 amino acids. Trimming cost V 4 bases and J 4 bases; bases outside gene matches: 6. Germline CDR1 MNHEY, CDR2 SVGAGI. DNA of the CDR3: TGTGCCAGCAGTTGGAACAGGGGTGGTAATGAAAAACTGTTTTTT. As protein: CASSWNRGGNEKLFF.

This clone was counted a single time. The gene calls are TRBV12-3 or TRBV12-4 and TRBJ2-7; D not certain. V lost 4 bases and J 9 bases, leaving 10 bases between the germline ends. The CDR3 runs to 11 residues. CDR3 nucleotide sequence: TGTGCCAGCAGTTCATCGCTAGGGCAGTACTTC. Protein product: CASSSSLGQYF.

This clone appeared once. The gene calls are TRBV11-1 and TRBJ1-5; a weak D match, TRBD1 (5 bases). Deletions cut 1 base from V and 8 bases from J, with 9 bases between. CDR3 size: 13 residues. Germline V gives CDR1 SGHAT, CDR2 FQDESV (reference sequence). The CDR3 DNA reads as TGTGCCAGCAGCTTAGGGGAGGGGAAGCCCCAGCATTTT. Its protein product is CASSLGEGKPQHF.

This clone was seen only once. The chain links TRBV5-1 to TRBJ2-2, with D possibly matching TRBD1 (6 bases). Germline assignment: CDR1 SGHRS and CDR2 YFSETQ. Trimming removed 1 base at V and 6 bases at J, with 10 bases between. The length of the CDR3 is 14 residues. As DNA, the CDR3 is TGCGCCAGCAGCTTGCCAGGGGATTCCGGGGAGCTGTTTTTT. It yields the protein CASSLPGDSGELFF.